This T cell receptor beta chain appears in the sequencing data of a study of shared clonotypes between healthy human individuals. Some clones are missing from TCRdb's copy, which holds only in-frame ones; the method was immunoSEQ multiplex PCR. The sample has around 510,000 clones; roughly 95% are singletons. V lost 5 bases to trimming and J lost 5 bases, with 9 bases between them. Germline loops: CDR1 DFQATT, CDR2 SNEGSKA (reference sequence). The CDR3 has 11 residues. Only one count was recorded for this clone. Only Caucasian adults living in Nashville, Tennessee made up the donor group. The receptor comes from a woman in her twenties or thirties in good health. The rearrangement joins TRBV20-1 to TRBJ2-5, with D unclear. Sequencing input: naive CD4+ T cells sorted from blood. Subset denoted: CD45RA+ positively selected. The CDR3 reads CSAARPETQYF. CDR3 coding DNA: TGCAGTGCTGCTAGGCCGGAGACCCAGTACTTC.